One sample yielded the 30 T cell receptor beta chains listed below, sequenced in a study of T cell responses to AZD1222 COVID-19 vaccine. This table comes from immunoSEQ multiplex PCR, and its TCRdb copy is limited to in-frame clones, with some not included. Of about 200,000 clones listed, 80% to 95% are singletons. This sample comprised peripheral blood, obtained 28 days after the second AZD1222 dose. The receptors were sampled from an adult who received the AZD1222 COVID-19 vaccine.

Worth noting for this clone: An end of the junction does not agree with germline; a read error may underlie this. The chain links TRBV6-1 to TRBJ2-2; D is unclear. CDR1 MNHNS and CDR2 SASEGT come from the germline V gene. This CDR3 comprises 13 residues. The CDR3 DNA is TGTGCCAGCGGTGACCCAAACACCGGGGAGCTGTTTTTT. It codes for CASGDPNTGELFF.

DNA of the CDR3: TGTGCCAGCAGCCCAGCCCCAACAGGAAACACCATATATTTT. Its translation: CASSPAPTGNTIYF. The chain combines TRBV16 with TRBJ1-3; no clear D gene. V shed 4 bases and J shed 4 bases, with 11 bases lying between them. The CDR3 loop spans 14 amino acids. The germline CDR1 and CDR2 sequences are KGHSY and FQNENV.

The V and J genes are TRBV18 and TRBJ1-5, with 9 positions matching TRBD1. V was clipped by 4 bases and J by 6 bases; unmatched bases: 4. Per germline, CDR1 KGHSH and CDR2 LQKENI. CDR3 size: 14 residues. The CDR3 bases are TGTGCCAGCTCACAACAGGGGGCGGGTCAGCCCCAGCATTTT. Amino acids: CASSQQGAGQPQHF.

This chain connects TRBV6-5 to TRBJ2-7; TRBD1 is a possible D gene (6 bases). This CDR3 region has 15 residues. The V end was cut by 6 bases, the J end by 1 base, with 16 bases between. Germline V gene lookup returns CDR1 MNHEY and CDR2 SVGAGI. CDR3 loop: CASRTRTASSYEQYF. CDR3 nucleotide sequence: TGTGCCAGCAGAACGAGGACAGCAAGTTCCTACGAGCAGTACTTC.

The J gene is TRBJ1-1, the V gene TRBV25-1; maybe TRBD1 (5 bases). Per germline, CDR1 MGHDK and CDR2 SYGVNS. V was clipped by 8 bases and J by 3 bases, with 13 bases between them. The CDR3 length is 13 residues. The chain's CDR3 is CASFGGDYTEAFF. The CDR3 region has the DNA TGTGCCAGCTTTGGAGGGGATTACACTGAAGCTTTCTTT.

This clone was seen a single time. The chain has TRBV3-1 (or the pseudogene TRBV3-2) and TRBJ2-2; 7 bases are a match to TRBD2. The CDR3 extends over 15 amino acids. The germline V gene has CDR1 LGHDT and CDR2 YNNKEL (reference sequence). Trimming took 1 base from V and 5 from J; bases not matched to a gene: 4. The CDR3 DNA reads TGTGCCAGCAGCCAAGTCGGGGAGGGGACCGGGGAGCTGTTTTTT. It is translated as CASSQVGEGTGELFF.

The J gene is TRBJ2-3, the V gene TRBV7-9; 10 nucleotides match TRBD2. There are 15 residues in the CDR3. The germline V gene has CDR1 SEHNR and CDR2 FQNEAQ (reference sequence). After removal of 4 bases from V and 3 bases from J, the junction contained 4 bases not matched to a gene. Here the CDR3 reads CASSYTSGTTDTQYF. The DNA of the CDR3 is TGTGCCAGCAGCTATACTAGCGGGACGACAGATACGCAGTATTTT. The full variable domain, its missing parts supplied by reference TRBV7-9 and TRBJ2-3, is DTGVSQNPRHKITKRGQNVTFRCDPISEHNRLYWYRQTLGQGPEFLTYFQNEAQLEKSRLLSDRFSAERPKGSFSTLEIQRTEQGDSAMYLCASSYTSGTTDTQYFGPGTRLTVL.

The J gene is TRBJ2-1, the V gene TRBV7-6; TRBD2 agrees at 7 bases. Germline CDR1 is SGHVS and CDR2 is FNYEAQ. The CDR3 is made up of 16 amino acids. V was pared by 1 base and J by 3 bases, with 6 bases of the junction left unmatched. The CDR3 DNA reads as TGTGCCAGCAGCTTAGTTGTAGCGGGCGTCTACAATGAGCAGTTCTTC. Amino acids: CASSLVVAGVYNEQFF.

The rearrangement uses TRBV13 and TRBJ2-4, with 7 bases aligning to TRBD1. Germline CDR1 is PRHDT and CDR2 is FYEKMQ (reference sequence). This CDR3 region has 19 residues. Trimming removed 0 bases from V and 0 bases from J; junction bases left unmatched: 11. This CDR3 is CASSLGETGPHGAKNIQYF. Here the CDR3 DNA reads TGTGCCAGCAGCTTAGGCGAGACAGGGCCCCATGGAGCCAAAAACATTCAGTACTTC.

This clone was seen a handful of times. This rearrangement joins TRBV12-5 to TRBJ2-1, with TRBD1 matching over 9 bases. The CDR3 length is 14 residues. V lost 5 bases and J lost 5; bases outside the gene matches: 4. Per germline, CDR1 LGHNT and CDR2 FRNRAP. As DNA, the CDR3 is TGTGCTAGTGGTCCCCGGACAGGGGACAATGAGCAGTTCTTC. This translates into CASGPRTGDNEQFF.

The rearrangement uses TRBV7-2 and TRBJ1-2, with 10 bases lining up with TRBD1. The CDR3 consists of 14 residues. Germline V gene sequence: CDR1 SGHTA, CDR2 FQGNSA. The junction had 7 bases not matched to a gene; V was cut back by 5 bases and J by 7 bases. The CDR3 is CASSPRQGALGYTF. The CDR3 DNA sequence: TGTGCCAGCAGCCCGCGACAGGGGGCCCTTGGCTACACCTTC.

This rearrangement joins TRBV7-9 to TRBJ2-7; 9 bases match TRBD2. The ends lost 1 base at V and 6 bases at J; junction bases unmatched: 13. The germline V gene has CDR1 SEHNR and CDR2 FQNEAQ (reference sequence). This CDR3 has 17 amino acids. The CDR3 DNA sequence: TGTGCCAGCAGCTTAGGAGGTGGCGGGAGGGCCGCGTCCGAGCAGTACTTC. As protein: CASSLGGGGRAASEQYF.

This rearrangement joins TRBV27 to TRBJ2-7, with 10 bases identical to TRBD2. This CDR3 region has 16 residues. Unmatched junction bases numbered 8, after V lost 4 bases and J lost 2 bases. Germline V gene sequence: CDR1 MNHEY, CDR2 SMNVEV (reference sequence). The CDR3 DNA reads TGTGCCAGCAGTTGGACTAGCGGCGGTACCCCCTACGAGCAGTACTTC. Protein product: CASSWTSGGTPYEQYF.

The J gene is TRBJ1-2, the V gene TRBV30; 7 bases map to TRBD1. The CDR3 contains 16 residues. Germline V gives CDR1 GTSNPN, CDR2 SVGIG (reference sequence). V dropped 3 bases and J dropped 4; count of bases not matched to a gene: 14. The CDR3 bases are TGTGCCTGGAGCCCGACCGGGAGAGGGGGCGTCTATGGCTACACCTTC. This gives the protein CAWSPTGRGGVYGYTF.

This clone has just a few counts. CDR3 sequence reads: CASSQVIGGIYEQYF. CDR3 coding DNA: TGCGCCAGCAGCCAAGTTATAGGCGGCATCTACGAGCAGTACTTC. The chain is built from TRBV4-1 and TRBJ2-7; D is uncertain. This CDR3 spans 15 amino acids. The germline V gene encodes CDR1 MGHRA and CDR2 YSYEKL. V was shortened by 1 base and J by 3 bases, with 13 bases between the two germline ends.

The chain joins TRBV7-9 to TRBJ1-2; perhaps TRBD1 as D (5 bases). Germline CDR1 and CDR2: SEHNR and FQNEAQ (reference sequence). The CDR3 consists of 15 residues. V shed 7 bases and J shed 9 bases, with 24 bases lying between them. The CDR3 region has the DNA TGTGCCAGCACCGATTGGGGGACTTCACCGGGGAGCTACACCTTC. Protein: CASTDWGTSPGSYTF.

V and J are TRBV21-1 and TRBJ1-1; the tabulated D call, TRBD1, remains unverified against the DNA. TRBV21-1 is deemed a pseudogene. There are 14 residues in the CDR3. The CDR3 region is CASSTFRQDTEAFF. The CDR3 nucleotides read TGTGCCAGCAGCACTTTCAGACAGGACACTGAAGCTTTCTTT.

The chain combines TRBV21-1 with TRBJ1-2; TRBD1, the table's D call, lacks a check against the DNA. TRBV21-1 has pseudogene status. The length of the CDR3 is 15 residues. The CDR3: CASIQGETGVYGYTF. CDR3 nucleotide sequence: TGTGCCAGCATCCAAGGGGAGACAGGGGTCTATGGCTACACCTTC.

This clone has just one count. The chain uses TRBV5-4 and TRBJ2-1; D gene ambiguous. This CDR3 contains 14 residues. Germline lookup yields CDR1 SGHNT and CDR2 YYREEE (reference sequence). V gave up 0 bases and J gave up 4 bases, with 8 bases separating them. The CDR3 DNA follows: TGTGCCAGCAGCTTGGAGGAGTTTTACAATGAGCAGTTCTTC. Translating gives CASSLEEFYNEQFF. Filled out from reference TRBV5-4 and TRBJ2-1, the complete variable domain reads ETGVTQSPTHLIKTRGQQVTLRCSSQSGHNTVSWYQQALGQGPQFIFQYYREEENGRGNFPPRFSGLQFPNYSSELNVNALELDDSALYLCASSLEEFYNEQFFGPGTRLTVL.

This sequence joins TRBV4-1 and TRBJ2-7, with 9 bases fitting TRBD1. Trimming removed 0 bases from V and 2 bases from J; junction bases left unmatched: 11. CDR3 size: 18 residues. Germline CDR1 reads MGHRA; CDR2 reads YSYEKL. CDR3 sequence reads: CASSQETGGFLLPYEQYF. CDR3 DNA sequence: TGCGCCAGCAGCCAAGAGACAGGGGGTTTTCTTCTTCCCTACGAGCAGTACTTC.

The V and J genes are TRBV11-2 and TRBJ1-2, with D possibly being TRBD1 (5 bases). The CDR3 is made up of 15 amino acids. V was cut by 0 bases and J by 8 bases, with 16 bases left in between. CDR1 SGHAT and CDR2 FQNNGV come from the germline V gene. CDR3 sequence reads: CASSLDRVGFWGYTF. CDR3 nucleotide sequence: TGTGCCAGCAGCTTAGACAGGGTGGGATTTTGGGGCTACACCTTC.

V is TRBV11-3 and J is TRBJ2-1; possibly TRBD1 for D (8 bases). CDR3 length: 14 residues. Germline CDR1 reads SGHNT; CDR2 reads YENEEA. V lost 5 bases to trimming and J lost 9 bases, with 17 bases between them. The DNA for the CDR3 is TGTGCCAGCAGCCCTCGGACAGGGAGGGGTGAGCAGTTCTTC. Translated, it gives CASSPRTGRGEQFF.

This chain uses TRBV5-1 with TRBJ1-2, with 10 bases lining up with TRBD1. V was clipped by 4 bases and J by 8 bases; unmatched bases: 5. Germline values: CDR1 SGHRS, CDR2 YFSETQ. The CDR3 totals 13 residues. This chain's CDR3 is CASSPGQGNGYTF. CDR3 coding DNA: TGCGCCAGCAGCCCGGGACAGGGGAACGGCTACACCTTC.

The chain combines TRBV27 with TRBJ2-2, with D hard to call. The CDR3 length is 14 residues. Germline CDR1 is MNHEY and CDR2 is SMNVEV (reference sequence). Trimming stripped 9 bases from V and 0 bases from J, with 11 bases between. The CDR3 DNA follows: TGTGCCAGTCACAGACTCGCGAACACCGGGGAGCTGTTTTTT. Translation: CASHRLANTGELFF.

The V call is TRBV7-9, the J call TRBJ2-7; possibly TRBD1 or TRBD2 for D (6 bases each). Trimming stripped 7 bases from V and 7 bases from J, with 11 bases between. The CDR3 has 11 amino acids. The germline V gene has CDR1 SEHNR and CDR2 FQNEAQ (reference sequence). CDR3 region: CASTGAGEQYF. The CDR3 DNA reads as TGTGCCAGCACGGGGGCGGGGGAGCAGTACTTC. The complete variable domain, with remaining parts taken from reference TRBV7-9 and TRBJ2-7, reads DTGVSQNPRHKITKRGQNVTFRCDPISEHNRLYWYRQTLGQGPEFLTYFQNEAQLEKSRLLSDRFSAERPKGSFSTLEIQRTEQGDSAMYLCASTGAGEQYFGPGTRLTVT.

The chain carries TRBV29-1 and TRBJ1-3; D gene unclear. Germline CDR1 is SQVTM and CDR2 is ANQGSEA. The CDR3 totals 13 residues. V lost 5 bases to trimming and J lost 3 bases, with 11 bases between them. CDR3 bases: TGCAGCGTTTGTATGGGAGGTGGAAACACCATATATTTT. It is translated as CSVCMGGGNTIYF.

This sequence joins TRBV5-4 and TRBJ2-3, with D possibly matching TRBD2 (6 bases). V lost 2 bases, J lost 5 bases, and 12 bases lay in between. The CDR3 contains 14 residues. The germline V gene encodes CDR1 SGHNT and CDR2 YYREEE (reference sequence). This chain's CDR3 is CASSFGGGLDTQYF. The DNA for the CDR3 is TGTGCCAGCAGCTTTGGGGGAGGACTAGATACGCAGTATTTT.

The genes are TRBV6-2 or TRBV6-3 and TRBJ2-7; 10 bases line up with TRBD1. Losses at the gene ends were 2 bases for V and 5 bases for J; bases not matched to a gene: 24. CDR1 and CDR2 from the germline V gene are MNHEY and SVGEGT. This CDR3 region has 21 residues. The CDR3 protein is CASSYPSRRGQGTASRDEQYF. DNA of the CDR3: TGTGCCAGCAGTTACCCGTCCAGGCGGGGACAGGGGACCGCCTCGCGTGACGAGCAGTACTTC.

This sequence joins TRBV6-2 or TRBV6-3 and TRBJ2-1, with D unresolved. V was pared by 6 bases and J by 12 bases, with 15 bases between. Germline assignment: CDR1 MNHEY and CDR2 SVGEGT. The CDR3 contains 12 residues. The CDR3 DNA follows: TGTGCCAGCAGCATTAGGGAAACTGCGCAGTTCTTC. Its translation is CASSIRETAQFF.

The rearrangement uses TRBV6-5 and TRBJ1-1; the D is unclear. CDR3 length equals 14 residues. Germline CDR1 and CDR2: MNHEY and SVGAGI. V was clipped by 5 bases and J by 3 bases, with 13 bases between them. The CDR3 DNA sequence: TGTGCCAGCAGTCGGTCAGACGAAGACACTGAAGCTTTCTTT. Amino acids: CASSRSDEDTEAFF.